These T cell receptor beta chains were read from a single sample in a study of T-cell memory formation after mild COVID-19. TCRdb recomputed calls from the 5' RACE reads with MiXCR, one row per CDR3 protein. The sample yields fewer than 250,000 distinct CDR3 sequences, about 11% seen once. Sequencing input: PBMCs or a T cell subset sorted from them (not recorded which). These receptors were taken from a man in his late teens or twenties who had mild COVID-19 (a few samples of this study predate the infection). Cell type and time point are not known. Each CDR3 is given with its conserved first and last residue. Each record gives: J gene, V gene, clone size, D gene, CDR3 DNA, CDR3 protein. A D gene is named only where the DNA matches it firmly. Only some rows state a clone size, as once, few, many or a class for expanded clones.

j_gene: TRBJ2-3
v_gene: TRBV7-6
abundance: many
d_gene: .
CDR3nt: TGTGCCAGCAGCGCGCCCGGGACTGCGACAGATACGCAGTATTTT
CDR3aa: CASSAPGTATDTQYF

j_gene: TRBJ2-1
v_gene: TRBV5-1
abundance: many
d_gene: TRBD1
CDR3nt: TGCGCCAGCAGCTTGGAGGCAGGGGGCTACAATGAGCAGTTCTTC
CDR3aa: CASSLEAGGYNEQFF

j_gene: TRBJ1-4
v_gene: TRBV20-1
abundance: .
d_gene: .
CDR3nt: TGCAGTGCTAGATATGGAAGGGGTTGGGAAAAACTGTTTTTT
CDR3aa: CSARYGRGWEKLFF

j_gene: TRBJ2-3
v_gene: TRBV9
abundance: many
d_gene: .
CDR3nt: TGTGCCAGCAGCCTACGACAGAGCACAGATACGCAGTATTTT
CDR3aa: CASSLRQSTDTQYF

j_gene: TRBJ1-6
v_gene: TRBV25-1
abundance: .
d_gene: .
CDR3nt: TGTGCCAGCAGTGAGCAGGATAATTCACCCCTCCACTTT
CDR3aa: CASSEQDNSPLHF

j_gene: TRBJ2-7
v_gene: TRBV11-2
abundance: few
d_gene: .
CDR3nt: TGTGCCAGCAGCTTGGGCGGGCCTCCCTACGAGCAGTACTTC
CDR3aa: CASSLGGPPYEQYF

j_gene: TRBJ2-7
v_gene: TRBV6-2/TRBV6-3
abundance: .
d_gene: TRBD2
CDR3nt: TGTGCCAGCAGATTTAGTAGCGGGGGCTACGAGCAGTACTTC
CDR3aa: CASRFSSGGYEQYF

j_gene: TRBJ2-1
v_gene: TRBV7-6
abundance: many
d_gene: .
CDR3nt: TGTGCCAGCAGCTTAGGCCCATACAATGAGCAGTTCTTC
CDR3aa: CASSLGPYNEQFF

j_gene: TRBJ2-7
v_gene: TRBV14
abundance: many
d_gene: .
CDR3nt: TGTGCCAGCAGCCAAGCGAGGCCTGTGGCCTACGAGCAGTACTTC
CDR3aa: CASSQARPVAYEQYF

j_gene: TRBJ1-1
v_gene: TRBV7-3
abundance: few
d_gene: .
CDR3nt: TGTGCCAGCAGCTTAACCCCTGAGCTTACCACTGAAGCTTTCTTT
CDR3aa: CASSLTPELTTEAFF

j_gene: TRBJ1-2
v_gene: TRBV5-1
abundance: few
d_gene: .
CDR3nt: TGCGCCAGCAGCATCGACAGCTATGGCTACACCTTC
CDR3aa: CASSIDSYGYTF

j_gene: TRBJ2-3
v_gene: TRBV7-2
abundance: .
d_gene: .
CDR3nt: TGTGCCAGCAGCCCCACACAGGGTGGCGGCACATATACGCAGTATTTT
CDR3aa: CASSPTQGGGTYTQYF

j_gene: TRBJ2-3
v_gene: TRBV12-3/TRBV12-4
abundance: few
d_gene: .
CDR3nt: TGTGCCAGCAGGCGCTGGGGGGCAGATACGCAGTATTTT
CDR3aa: CASRRWGADTQYF

j_gene: TRBJ1-2
v_gene: TRBV27
abundance: .
d_gene: TRBD1
CDR3nt: TGTGCCAGCAGTCCCTATGGACAGGGGGGGAAGGCAGTCTATGGCTACACCTTC
CDR3aa: CASSPYGQGGKAVYGYTF

j_gene: TRBJ2-1
v_gene: TRBV27
abundance: .
d_gene: TRBD1
CDR3nt: TGTGCCAGCAGTTTATCTGGCAGGGGGCTTGATGAGCAGTTCTTC
CDR3aa: CASSLSGRGLDEQFF

j_gene: TRBJ1-2
v_gene: TRBV4-1
abundance: .
d_gene: TRBD1
CDR3nt: TGCGCCAGCAGCCAAGAAAGAGTGGGGACAGGGAACTATGGCTACACCTTC
CDR3aa: CASSQERVGTGNYGYTF

j_gene: TRBJ2-3
v_gene: TRBV9
abundance: few
d_gene: .
CDR3nt: TGTGCCAGCAGCCTTATTGAAGATACGCAGTATTTT
CDR3aa: CASSLIEDTQYF

j_gene: TRBJ1-6
v_gene: TRBV5-1
abundance: once
d_gene: .
CDR3nt: TGCGCCAGCAGCGGATTCGGGGGTCCTAATTCACCCCTCCACTTT
CDR3aa: CASSGFGGPNSPLHF

j_gene: TRBJ2-5
v_gene: TRBV5-1
abundance: .
d_gene: .
CDR3nt: TGCGCCAGCAGCTTAATGACGCGAGAGACCCAGTACTTC
CDR3aa: CASSLMTRETQYF

j_gene: TRBJ2-5
v_gene: TRBV29-1
abundance: few
d_gene: TRBD1
CDR3nt: TGCAGCGTTCAGGGGGCGGAGACCCAGTACTTC
CDR3aa: CSVQGAETQYF

j_gene: TRBJ2-7
v_gene: TRBV7-6
abundance: few
d_gene: .
CDR3nt: TGTGCCAGCAGCCATAGGGGGGCTGGGAACGCCTACGAGCAGTACTTC
CDR3aa: CASSHRGAGNAYEQYF

j_gene: TRBJ1-2
v_gene: TRBV12-3/TRBV12-4
abundance: .
d_gene: TRBD1
CDR3nt: TGTGCCAGCAGTTTGGGGACAGCGGGTGGCTACACCTTC
CDR3aa: CASSLGTAGGYTF

j_gene: TRBJ1-1
v_gene: TRBV6-5
abundance: .
d_gene: .
CDR3nt: TGTGCCAGCAGATGGGGAGGGGAACTCGCTGAAGCTTTCTTT
CDR3aa: CASRWGGELAEAFF

j_gene: TRBJ2-3
v_gene: TRBV20-1
abundance: few
d_gene: TRBD1
CDR3nt: TGCAGTGCTAAGACAGGGGCCAACACAGATACGCAGTATTTT
CDR3aa: CSAKTGANTDTQYF

j_gene: TRBJ2-2
v_gene: TRBV5-6
abundance: .
d_gene: .
CDR3nt: TGTGCCAGCAGCAAGAATCACGGGGAGCTGTTTTTT
CDR3aa: CASSKNHGELFF

j_gene: TRBJ1-2
v_gene: TRBV4-3
abundance: few
d_gene: TRBD1
CDR3nt: TGCGCCACTTCCCGGGGACAGCACTCTCTGGGTGGCTACACCTTC
CDR3aa: CATSRGQHSLGGYTF

j_gene: TRBJ1-2
v_gene: TRBV7-2
abundance: few
d_gene: TRBD1
CDR3nt: TGTGCCAGCAGCTCCGTTACAGGGGGCGCGCGCTATGGCTACACCTTC
CDR3aa: CASSSVTGGARYGYTF

j_gene: TRBJ2-1
v_gene: TRBV5-6
abundance: .
d_gene: .
CDR3nt: TGTGCCAGCAGCTTGGAGTTCAGAAATGAGCAGTTCTTC
CDR3aa: CASSLEFRNEQFF

j_gene: TRBJ2-2
v_gene: TRBV5-1
abundance: many
d_gene: TRBD1
CDR3nt: TGCGCCAGCAGCGATTTTGGGACAGGGGGCACCGGGGAGCTGTTTTTT
CDR3aa: CASSDFGTGGTGELFF

j_gene: TRBJ2-2
v_gene: TRBV12-3/TRBV12-4
abundance: .
d_gene: .
CDR3nt: TGTGCCAGCACGCCCACCGGGGAGCTGTTTTTT
CDR3aa: CASTPTGELFF

j_gene: TRBJ1-1
v_gene: TRBV9
abundance: .
d_gene: TRBD1
CDR3nt: TGTGCCAGCAGCGCAAGGACAGGGGACACTGAAGCTTTCTTT
CDR3aa: CASSARTGDTEAFF

j_gene: TRBJ2-3
v_gene: TRBV7-9
abundance: many
d_gene: .
CDR3nt: TGTGCCAGCCTAGGCAGGGGCACAGATACGCAGTATTTT
CDR3aa: CASLGRGTDTQYF

j_gene: TRBJ1-3
v_gene: TRBV7-6
abundance: few
d_gene: .
CDR3nt: TGTGCCAGCAGCGCACCCTTCGGGGGATGGGCCTCTGGAAACACCATATATTTT
CDR3aa: CASSAPFGGWASGNTIYF

j_gene: TRBJ1-2
v_gene: TRBV7-2
abundance: .
d_gene: .
CDR3nt: TGTGCCAGCAGCCCTACAGGGTACGATGGCTACACCTTC
CDR3aa: CASSPTGYDGYTF

j_gene: TRBJ2-5
v_gene: TRBV18
abundance: many
d_gene: .
CDR3nt: TGTGCCAGCTCACCCGACAGTCAAGAGACCCAGTACTTC
CDR3aa: CASSPDSQETQYF

j_gene: TRBJ1-5
v_gene: TRBV20-1
abundance: .
d_gene: .
CDR3nt: TGCAGTGCTGCGACACGGAGCAATCAGCCCCAGCATTTT
CDR3aa: CSAATRSNQPQHF

j_gene: TRBJ1-5
v_gene: TRBV7-2
abundance: .
d_gene: .
CDR3nt: TGTGCCAGCACCTCTGAGCCCCGGAGCAATCAGCCCCAGCATTTT
CDR3aa: CASTSEPRSNQPQHF

j_gene: TRBJ1-6
v_gene: TRBV5-1
abundance: .
d_gene: .
CDR3nt: TGCGCCAGCAGCCGGGTGACCGGACACCGCGATTCACCCCTCCACTTT
CDR3aa: CASSRVTGHRDSPLHF

j_gene: TRBJ2-5
v_gene: TRBV7-9
abundance: few
d_gene: .
CDR3nt: TGTGCCAGCCAATGGACTTCACAAGAGACCCAGTACTTC
CDR3aa: CASQWTSQETQYF

j_gene: TRBJ2-1
v_gene: TRBV11-2
abundance: few
d_gene: TRBD1
CDR3nt: TGTGCCAGCAGCTTAGTTTCAGGGGGCTCCTACAATGAGCAGTTCTTC
CDR3aa: CASSLVSGGSYNEQFF

j_gene: TRBJ1-4
v_gene: TRBV2
abundance: .
d_gene: TRBD1
CDR3nt: TGTGCCAGCAGCGGGACAGGGGATTTTGAAAAACTGTTTTTT
CDR3aa: CASSGTGDFEKLFF

j_gene: TRBJ2-3
v_gene: TRBV12-3/TRBV12-4
abundance: many
d_gene: .
CDR3nt: TGTGCCAGCGGGGCGGGCCGAGATACGCAGTATTTT
CDR3aa: CASGAGRDTQYF

j_gene: TRBJ2-3
v_gene: TRBV7-2
abundance: few
d_gene: TRBD2
CDR3nt: TGTGCCAGCAGAATAGCGGGGGGGGAGGCAGATACGCAGTATTTT
CDR3aa: CASRIAGGEADTQYF

j_gene: TRBJ2-5
v_gene: TRBV2
abundance: few
d_gene: .
CDR3nt: TGTGCCAGCAGCCGGGACTTGAGGGAGACCCAGTACTTC
CDR3aa: CASSRDLRETQYF

j_gene: TRBJ2-7
v_gene: TRBV6-2/TRBV6-3
abundance: .
d_gene: TRBD1
CDR3nt: TGTGCCAGCAGTTACTCGGGACAGGGGGCGCGCGAGCAGTACTTC
CDR3aa: CASSYSGQGAREQYF

j_gene: TRBJ1-2
v_gene: TRBV5-1
abundance: .
d_gene: TRBD1
CDR3nt: TGCGCCAGCGGGGAAGACAGGGCTTCTTCTGGCTACACCTTC
CDR3aa: CASGEDRASSGYTF

j_gene: TRBJ1-1
v_gene: TRBV12-3/TRBV12-4
abundance: .
d_gene: .
CDR3nt: TGTGCCAGCAGCTCTGGGACTTCCACTGAAGCTTTCTTT
CDR3aa: CASSSGTSTEAFF